This entry lists 22 T cell receptor beta chains sequenced from one sample in a study of shared clonotypes between healthy human individuals. Assay: immunoSEQ multiplex PCR; the TCRdb copy retains only in-frame clones and omits some. The sample yields more than 900,000 clones, around 82% seen once. Sequencing was carried out using memory CD4+ T cells from PBMCs. Subset here: CD45RA-negative fraction. Source of these receptors: a man aged 18 to 30 in good health. Some clones in this sample may be carry-over from other donors' samples.

In the case of this clone: Other DNA sequences from this sample encode an identical CDR3 as well. V usage is TRBV5-1 and J usage is TRBJ2-1; D gene uncertain. Germline V gene data show CDR1 as SGHRS and CDR2 as YFSETQ. Trimming took off 0 bases at V and 10 bases at J, with 8 bases between the two ends. This CDR3 spans 12 amino acids. In DNA, the CDR3 is TGCGCCAGCAGCTTGGAGGTCGGGGAGCAGTTCTTC. As protein: CASSLEVGEQFF.

V and J are TRBV5-1 and TRBJ2-1; a possible D gene is TRBD2 (7 bases). Germline V gene lookup returns CDR1 SGHRS and CDR2 YFSETQ. CDR3 length equals 18 residues. V lost 1 base and J 8 bases, leaving 25 bases between the germline ends. CDR3: CASSLRGGGGSWVDEQFF. The CDR3 DNA follows: TGCGCCAGCAGCTTGAGGGGCGGCGGGGGCTCCTGGGTAGATGAGCAGTTCTTC. The full variable domain, its missing parts supplied by reference TRBV5-1 and TRBJ2-1, is KAGVTQTPRYLIKTRGQQVTLSCSPISGHRSVSWYQQTPGQGLQFLFEYFSETQRNKGNFPGRFSGRQFSNSRSEMNVSTLELGDSALYLCASSLRGGGGSWVDEQFFGPGTRLTVL.

A note on this clone: Distinct nucleotide sequences in the sample also encode this CDR3. The chain recombines TRBV7-3 with TRBJ1-1, with no clear D. The V gene lost 2 bases and the J gene lost 3 bases, with 10 bases spanning the gap. Germline-derived CDR1 and CDR2 are SGHTA and FQGTGA. This CDR3 contains 14 residues. The CDR3 loop is CASSLLGRDTEAFF. CDR3 nucleotide sequence: TGTGCCAGCAGCTTATTAGGGAGAGACACTGAAGCTTTCTTT.

This chain connects TRBV28 to TRBJ1-5; D unclear. The germline gives CDR1 MDHEN, CDR2 SYDVKM. V lost 4 bases and J lost 7, with 14 bases in between. CDR3 length equals 14 residues. CDR3 sequence: CASSSHGGRQPQHF. CDR3 bases: TGTGCCAGCAGTTCCCACGGAGGGCGGCAGCCCCAGCATTTT.

V is TRBV30 and J is TRBJ1-4; D possibly corresponds to TRBD1 (5 bases). CDR3 length: 16 residues. The ends were cut back, 0 bases at V and 0 bases at J, with 11 bases in the middle. The germline CDR1 and CDR2 sequences are GTSNPN and SVGIG (reference sequence). The CDR3 region has the DNA TGTGCCTGGAGTGTACTCGGGGGTGCAACTAATGAAAAACTGTTTTTT. As protein: CAWSVLGGATNEKLFF.

The chain combines TRBV7-9 with TRBJ2-1; D unclear. V lost 5 bases, J lost 3 bases, and 14 bases lay in between. This CDR3 has 15 residues. CDR1 and CDR2 (germline): SEHNR, FQNEAQ (reference sequence). CDR3 bases: TGTGCCAGCAGCACCACCTGGGTACGCTACAATGAGCAGTTCTTC. This sequence encodes CASSTTWVRYNEQFF.

The chain combines TRBV2 with TRBJ1-5, with D perhaps matching TRBD1 (5 bases). Germline-derived CDR1 and CDR2 are SNHLY and FYNNEI. The CDR3 is made up of 15 amino acids. Trimming shortened V by 6 bases and J by 0 bases, and 12 bases separated the two germline ends. CDR3 nucleotide sequence: TGTGCCAGCAGACGTTCACAGGATAGCAATCAGCCCCAGCATTTT. Its protein is CASRRSQDSNQPQHF.

This chain joins TRBV7-9 and TRBJ2-7, with D possibly TRBD2 on 5 matching bases. Germline V gene data show CDR1 as SEHNR and CDR2 as FQNEAQ (reference sequence). The CDR3 is 14 amino acids. The ends were cut back, 5 bases at V and 3 bases at J, with 14 bases in the middle. The CDR3: CASSPEWRNYEQYF. CDR3 in DNA: TGTGCCAGCAGCCCGGAATGGAGGAACTACGAGCAGTACTTC.

This clone has only a few counts. This chain connects TRBV28 to TRBJ1-4; D unresolved. Trimming stripped 1 base from V and 8 bases from J, with 11 bases between. Germline V lookup: CDR1 MDHEN, CDR2 SYDVKM. CDR3 length equals 14 residues. As DNA, the CDR3 is TGTGCCAGCAGTTTATTGGGAGGGCAGGAAAAACTGTTTTTT. It specifies CASSLLGGQEKLFF.

The chain couples TRBV19 to TRBJ2-7, with D unclear. The V and J ends lost 5 bases and 3 bases respectively, with 8 bases between them. The CDR3 is 12 amino acids. Germline CDR1 LNHDA, CDR2 SQIVND (reference sequence). CDR3 sequence reads: CASSERGYEQYF. Here the CDR3 DNA reads TGTGCCAGTAGTGAGAGAGGCTACGAGCAGTACTTC.

This clone came up a few times. The V gene is TRBV11-3, the J gene TRBJ2-1, with 7 bases matching TRBD2. The V gene's germline CDR1 is SGHNT and CDR2 YENEEA. Unmatched junction bases numbered 7, after V lost 4 bases and J lost 1 base. The CDR3 is 16 amino acids. The CDR3 nucleotides are TGTGCCAGCAGCTCGGGGCGGGAGTGGTCCTACAATGAGCAGTTCTTC. Its protein is CASSSGREWSYNEQFF.

This rearrangement joins TRBV5-1 to TRBJ1-2, with TRBD1 as a possible D gene (6 bases). V lost 3 bases and J lost 3, with 15 bases in between. Germline V CDR1 and CDR2: SGHRS, YFSETQ. The CDR3 extends over 15 amino acids. The CDR3 spells CASSSGDRPYYGYTF. Here the CDR3 DNA reads TGCGCCAGCAGCTCAGGCGACAGGCCCTACTATGGCTACACCTTC.

As DNA, the CDR3 is TGTGCCAGCAGCTTCAGGGGAGGGGGGAGCACTGAAGCTTTCTTT. Residues: CASSFRGGGSTEAFF. The chain uses TRBV7-9 and TRBJ1-1, with a weak D call TRBD1 (6 bases). Trimming pared 3 bases from V and 4 bases from J, leaving 15 bases between. The CDR3 spans 15 residues. Germline assignment: CDR1 SEHNR and CDR2 FQNEAQ (reference sequence).

The gene calls are TRBV6-1 and TRBJ2-1, with 12 bases that match TRBD2. CDR1 and CDR2 from the germline V gene are MNHNS and SASEGT. The CDR3 extends over 15 amino acids. V trimming: 4 bases; J trimming: 8 bases; junction bases outside the gene matches: 6. The CDR3 nucleotides read TGTGCCAGCAGTGGTCGGACTAGCGGGAACGATGAGCAGTTCTTC. Translated: CASSGRTSGNDEQFF.

The V call is TRBV7-3, the J call TRBJ2-7, with D possibly TRBD1 on 6 matching bases. V was trimmed by 6 bases and J by 5 bases, leaving 11 bases between them. CDR3 length: 12 residues. In germline, CDR1 is SGHTA, CDR2 FQGTGA. CDR3 nucleotide sequence: TGTGCCAGCAGTCAACAGGGCCACGAGCAGTACTTC. Its translation is CASSQQGHEQYF.

J is TRBJ2-7 and V is TRBV7-7, with TRBD1 matching over 7 bases. J was trimmed by 2 bases and V by 5 bases; bases with no gene match: 9. Germline assignment: CDR1 SSHAT and CDR2 FNYEAQ (reference sequence). This CDR3 is built from 15 residues. CDR3 sequence: CASSLGQVGAYEQYF. The CDR3 region has the DNA TGTGCCAGCAGCCTAGGACAGGTCGGGGCCTACGAGCAGTACTTC.

This clone was seen once. CDR3: CASSSGTLIDTF. Here the CDR3 DNA reads TGTGCCAGCAGCAGCGGGACCCTGATTGACACCTTC. The J gene is TRBJ1-2, the V gene TRBV5-6; weak D call: TRBD1 (5 bases). CDR1 and CDR2 from the germline V gene are SGHDT and YYEEEE. V lost 4 bases and J lost 12, with 16 bases in between. This CDR3 is built from 12 residues.

This clone occurred once. This sequence joins TRBV18 and TRBJ2-6; 12 bases are shared with TRBD1. This CDR3 has 18 amino acids. Germline V lookup: CDR1 KGHSH, CDR2 LQKENI. V shed 6 bases, J shed 2 bases, and the junction held 8 bases outside the gene matches. Written as DNA, the CDR3 is TGTGCCAGCTCGTCCACCGGGACAGGGGGCGCTGGGGCCAACGTCCTGACTTTC. It yields the protein CASSSTGTGGAGANVLTF.

The chain combines TRBV2 with TRBJ2-7; 8 bases fit TRBD2. The CDR3 is 15 amino acids. Germline lookup yields CDR1 SNHLY and CDR2 FYNNEI. V lost 7 bases to trimming and J lost 1 base; unmatched junction nucleotides: 9. The CDR3 nucleotides read TGTGCCAGCACGCGAAGCGGGAGCCATTCCTACGAGCAGTACTTC. It yields the protein CASTRSGSHSYEQYF.

Comment on this clone: It is likely a read error: a sequence one base away is far more abundant. This sample includes further DNA sequences coding for the same CDR3. The chain uses TRBV30 and TRBJ1-2; no reliable D call. This CDR3 region has 14 residues. Per germline, CDR1 GTSNPN and CDR2 SVGIG (reference sequence). V lost 3 bases and J 4 bases, leaving 15 bases between the germline ends. This CDR3 reads CAWSVGPSFYGYTF. The CDR3 coding sequence is TGTGCCTGGAGCGTCGGGCCTTCCTTCTATGGCTACACCTTC.

To note about this clone: The same CDR3 is also encoded by other DNA sequences in this sample. The V and J genes are TRBV5-1 and TRBJ1-3, with 7 bases fitting TRBD1. The CDR3 has 16 amino acids. V lost 0 bases to trimming and J lost 0 bases; unmatched junction nucleotides: 3. Germline assignment: CDR1 SGHRS and CDR2 YFSETQ. The CDR3 is CASSLVGTASGNTIYF. The DNA of the CDR3 is TGCGCCAGCAGCTTGGTAGGGACAGCCTCTGGAAACACCATATATTTT.

V usage is TRBV10-1 and J usage is TRBJ2-7, with D tentatively TRBD2 (5 bases). CDR3 length equals 14 residues. Trimming left V 0 bases short and J 4 bases short, with 10 bases between. From germline, CDR1 is WNHNN and CDR2 SYGVQD (reference sequence). Here the CDR3 DNA reads TGCGCCAGCAGTGAGTCGATCGGCGGGTACGAGCAGTACTTC. Translating it yields CASSESIGGYEQYF.